A single sample gave rise to the 30 T cell receptor beta chains below, sequenced in a study of T cells after yellow fever vaccination. A single record per CDR3 protein comes from TCRdb applying MiXCR to the 5' RACE reads. The sample has 300,000 or so distinct CDR3 sequences; roughly 8% are singletons. The source was PBMCs, collected roughly 47 days after the first yellow fever vaccination. The receptors were sampled from a man aged 18 to 29 who received the YFV17D yellow fever vaccine.

The rearrangement links TRBV28 to TRBJ2-1; D gene ambiguous. This CDR3 is 13 amino acids long. CDR1 is MDHEN, CDR2 SYDVKM, per germline. V lost 1 base, J lost 9 bases, and 10 bases lay in between. The CDR3 DNA reads as TGTGCCAGCAGTTTATTCGGTGAAGGTGAGCAGTTCTTC. Its protein is CASSLFGEGEQFF.

This chain joins TRBV7-9 and TRBJ1-6, with D maybe TRBD1 (5 bases). Trimming stripped 3 bases from V and 6 bases from J, with 9 bases between. The germline V gene encodes CDR1 SEHNR and CDR2 FQNEAQ (reference sequence). The CDR3 sequence is 14 residues long. The CDR3 sequence is CASSFIDSNSPLHF. The CDR3 DNA reads TGTGCCAGCAGCTTCATTGACAGTAATTCACCCCTCCACTTT.

This clonotype was observed a handful of times. This rearrangement joins TRBV2 to TRBJ2-5; 8 bases map to TRBD1. Germline values: CDR1 SNHLY, CDR2 FYNNEI. This CDR3 has 14 amino acids. With 5 bases clipped from V and 5 bases from J, the junction kept 7 bases outside the gene matches. CDR3 loop: CASSRQGKSETQYF. Here the CDR3 DNA reads TGTGCCAGCAGTCGACAGGGGAAATCCGAGACCCAGTACTTC. Looking up the rest from reference TRBV2 and TRBJ2-5 gives the full variable domain: EPEVTQTPSHQVTQMGQEVILRCVPISNHLYFYWYRQILGQKVEFLVSFYNNEISEKSEIFDDQFSVERPDGSNFTLKIRSTKLEDSAMYFCASSRQGKSETQYFGPGTRLLVL.

The genes are TRBV7-8 and TRBJ2-2, with 7 bases matching TRBD1. There are 14 residues in the CDR3. The germline V gene has CDR1 SGHVS and CDR2 FQNEAQ. After removal of 6 bases from V and 5 bases from J, the junction contained 6 bases not matched to a gene. As DNA, the CDR3 is TGTGCCAGCAGAACGGGACAGCCGACCGGGGAGCTGTTTTTT. Its protein is CASRTGQPTGELFF.

This clonotype has just a few counts. The chain has TRBV12-3 or TRBV12-4 and TRBJ1-3; D is perhaps TRBD1 (5 bases). V lost 6 bases and J 4 bases, leaving 16 bases between the germline ends. The CDR3 extends over 15 amino acids. Here the CDR3 DNA reads TGTGCCAGCAGACAAACGGGACCGATCGGAAACACCATATATTTT. The encoded protein is CASRQTGPIGNTIYF.

This clonotype turned up a few times. The chain has TRBV18 and TRBJ2-7, with 13 nucleotides matching TRBD2. The germline CDR1 and CDR2 sequences are KGHSH and LQKENI. The J segment lost 2 bases and the V segment lost 1 base, leaving 5 bases of the junction unmatched. The CDR3 consists of 17 residues. DNA for the CDR3: TGTGCCAGCTCACCACTAGGGGGACTAGCGGGGACCTACGAGCAGTACTTC. As protein: CASSPLGGLAGTYEQYF.

This clonotype was counted at least ten times. V is TRBV2 and J is TRBJ2-7, with a possible D match to TRBD1 (6 bases). CDR1 and CDR2 from the germline V gene are SNHLY and FYNNEI. This CDR3 is 12 amino acids long. V was pared by 1 base and J by 10 bases, with 11 bases between. CDR3 bases: TGTGCCAGCAGTGAAGAGGTGGACAGCCAGTACTTC. Residues: CASSEEVDSQYF.

The chain recombines TRBV24-1 with TRBJ1-5, with D unresolved. The germline V gene encodes CDR1 KGHDR and CDR2 SFDVKD. The V end lost 4 bases, the J end lost 2 bases, and 11 bases lay between the germline ends. The CDR3 has 15 amino acids. As DNA, the CDR3 is TGTGCCACCAGTGACTCAAATCCTGGCAATCAGCCCCAGCATTTT. Translation gives CATSDSNPGNQPQHF.

At least ten counts were recorded for this clonotype. The chain has TRBV12-3 or TRBV12-4 and TRBJ2-1; D call uncertain. Trimming took off 0 bases at V and 7 bases at J, with 10 bases between the two ends. CDR3 length: 14 residues. The CDR3 DNA follows: TGTGCCAGCAGTTTAGCAGGGATAAGAAATGAGCAGTTCTTC. Its translation: CASSLAGIRNEQFF.

The J gene is TRBJ2-2, the V gene TRBV4-2, with 13 bases matching TRBD2. From germline, CDR1 is LGHNA and CDR2 YNFKEQ. There are 18 residues in the CDR3. The V segment lost 3 bases and the J segment 0 bases; nucleotides outside the gene matches: 4. CDR3 sequence reads: CASSHPGLAGANTGELFF. The DNA for the CDR3 is TGTGCCAGCAGCCACCCCGGACTAGCGGGGGCGAACACCGGGGAGCTGTTTTTT.

The chain recombines TRBV7-2 with TRBJ2-7; the match to TRBD2 covers 9 bases. The J segment lost 3 bases and the V segment lost 3 bases, leaving 6 bases of the junction unmatched. The V gene's germline CDR1 is SGHTA and CDR2 FQGNSA. The CDR3 contains 15 residues. The CDR3 DNA reads TGTGCCAGCAGCTTCGTAGCGGGGGAGGGCTACGAGCAGTACGTC. Translated, it gives CASSFVAGEGYEQYV.

This clonotype was picked up a small number of times. The CDR3 spells CASSIVPGTDTQYF. For the CDR3, the DNA is TGTGCCAGTAGTATAGTTCCAGGGACAGATACGCAGTATTTT. The chain carries TRBV19 and TRBJ2-3; TRBD1 is a possible D gene (5 bases). Germline CDR1 is LNHDA and CDR2 is SQIVND (reference sequence). Trimming pared 1 base from V and 3 bases from J, leaving 8 bases between. This CDR3 is built from 14 residues.

Concerning this clonotype: Being one base from a much bigger clone, this may be a read error. The chain couples TRBV20-1 to TRBJ2-6, with 16 bases that match TRBD2. The CDR3 runs 18 residues. CDR1 and CDR2 from the germline V gene are DFQATT and SNEGSKA (reference sequence). DNA for the CDR3: TGCTGTGCAGGGGGGACTAGCGGGGGGGAGTCTGGGGCCAACGTCCTGACTTTC. As protein: CCAGGTSGGESGANVLTF.

The CDR3 spells CASSPYSGGRTDTQYF. CDR3 sequence (DNA): TGCGCCAGCAGCCCCTATAGCGGGGGACGCACAGATACGCAGTATTTT. The rearrangement uses TRBV5-1 and TRBJ2-3, with 9 bases fitting TRBD2. Germline CDR1 is SGHRS and CDR2 is YFSETQ. The CDR3 is made up of 16 amino acids. Trimming at V came to 4 bases and at J to 1 base, leaving 7 bases not matched to a gene.

This chain joins TRBV11-1 and TRBJ2-7; D unresolved. The CDR3 covers 15 residues. CDR1 is SGHAT and CDR2 is FQDESV in the germline V gene (reference sequence). V was pared by 0 bases and J by 0 bases, with 9 bases between. The DNA of the CDR3 is TGTGCCAGCAGCTTAGCGGTGAGTTACTCCTACGAGCAGTACTTC. Protein sequence: CASSLAVSYSYEQYF.

This clonotype was detected a few times. This chain links TRBV4-3 with TRBJ1-6; D may be TRBD1 (6 bases). Deletions cut 2 bases from V and 7 bases from J, with 21 bases between. Germline V gives CDR1 LGHNA, CDR2 YSLEER. The CDR3 contains 18 residues. The CDR3 DNA reads TGCGCCAGCAGCCAACTTAGATCAGGGGATAAGGAAAATTCACCCCTCCACTTT. It translates to CASSQLRSGDKENSPLHF.

In its sample, this clonotype was seen a few times. The chain links TRBV7-2 to TRBJ2-3; TRBD2 is a possible D gene (5 bases). The CDR3 is 12 amino acids. V lost 6 bases to trimming and J lost 6 bases, with 10 bases between them. Looked up from germline, CDR1 is SGHTA and CDR2 is FQGNSA. The CDR3 reads CASRRPGDTQYF. The CDR3 DNA reads TGTGCCAGCAGGCGCCCGGGGGATACGCAGTATTTT.

This chain connects TRBV21-1 to TRBJ2-4; TRBD1 was called by the table and not checked on the DNA. TRBV21-1 is a known pseudogene. This CDR3 has 16 amino acids. The DNA of the CDR3 is TGTGCCAGCAGCAAAGGACAGAACCTAGCCAAAAACATTCAGTACTTC. This encodes CASSKGQNLAKNIQYF.

This clonotype turned up a few times. This chain uses TRBV12-3 or TRBV12-4 with TRBJ2-1, with D perhaps matching TRBD2 (5 bases). The V and J ends lost 3 bases and 2 bases respectively, with 8 bases between them. This CDR3 is built from 14 residues. The chain's CDR3 is CASSFWGAYNEQFF. CDR3 nucleotides: TGTGCCAGCAGTTTTTGGGGAGCCTACAATGAGCAGTTCTTC.

DNA of the CDR3: TGTGCCAGTAGTATAATAGGCGTAGAGACCCAGTACTTC. This sequence encodes CASSIIGVETQYF. This chain links TRBV19 with TRBJ2-5; D remains unclear. The germline gives CDR1 LNHDA, CDR2 SQIVND (reference sequence). V lost 2 bases to trimming and J lost 4 bases, with 8 bases between them. The CDR3 spans 13 residues.

On this clonotype: A read error may account for a junction end that differs from germline. The J gene is TRBJ1-6, the V gene TRBV7-9; tentatively, D is TRBD1 (5 bases). The CDR3 is 14 residues long. CDR1 and CDR2 from the germline V gene are SEHNR and FQNEAQ (reference sequence). CDR3 sequence (DNA): TGTGCCAGCAGCCCAGGGTTCTATAATTTACCCCTCCACTTT. It is translated as CASSPGFYNLPLHF.

This clonotype was counted only a few times. V usage is TRBV20-1 and J usage is TRBJ2-5; the match to TRBD2 covers 9 bases. This CDR3 has 16 residues. Germline V lookup: CDR1 DFQATT, CDR2 SNEGSKA (reference sequence). The ends lost 2 bases at V and 5 bases at J; junction bases unmatched: 12. CDR3 amino acids: CSARHPVGTSFETQYF. The CDR3 nucleotides read TGCAGTGCTAGACACCCAGTAGGGACTAGCTTCGAGACCCAGTACTTC.

For this clonotype: At one end the junction does not follow the germline gene, possibly because of a read error. The chain is built from TRBV10-3 and TRBJ1-3; D call uncertain. Germline CDR1 ENHRY, CDR2 SYGVKD. This CDR3 region has 13 residues. The CDR3 sequence: CVISGSSGYTIYF. The CDR3 coding sequence is TGTGTCATCAGTGGCAGCTCTGGATACACCATATATTTT.

This chain uses TRBV5-1 with TRBJ2-1; TRBD2 aligns across 8 bases. The V and J ends lost 5 bases and 2 bases, in that order; junction bases with no gene match: 6. The CDR3 totals 15 residues. Germline V gene lookup returns CDR1 SGHRS and CDR2 YFSETQ. The CDR3 region is CASRREGLAYNEQFF. The DNA for the CDR3 is TGCGCCAGCAGACGGGAGGGCCTGGCCTACAATGAGCAGTTCTTC.

The rearrangement joins TRBV9 to TRBJ1-5, with unresolved D. The germline V gene encodes CDR1 SGDLS and CDR2 YYNGEE. This CDR3 has 13 residues. V lost 4 bases and J lost 6, with 11 bases in between. The CDR3 DNA sequence: TGTGCCAGCAGCCGACATGGTGGTCAGCCCCAGCATTTT. Protein: CASSRHGGQPQHF.

The table lists this clonotype with many counts. V and J are TRBV7-9 and TRBJ1-1; D gene unclear. Trimming removed 5 bases at V and 1 base at J, with 11 bases between. Per the germline V gene, CDR1 is SEHNR and CDR2 is FQNEAQ (reference sequence). This CDR3 contains 14 residues. The CDR3 region has the DNA TGTGCCAGCAGCACGGTGGTACGGAACACTGAAGCTTTCTTT. This gives the protein CASSTVVRNTEAFF.

The chain joins TRBV12-3 or TRBV12-4 to TRBJ1-2; no clear D. The CDR3 is 13 amino acids. The V end was cut by 6 bases, the J end by 5 bases, with 13 bases between. CDR3 residues: CASRVAGTYGYTF. The CDR3, as DNA: TGTGCCAGCAGGGTCGCGGGAACGTATGGCTACACCTTC.

This clonotype was seen a few times. The chain is built from TRBV18 and TRBJ2-1, with TRBD1 as a possible D gene (5 bases). The germline V and J ends were trimmed by 6 bases and 8 bases, with 11 bases remaining between them. CDR1 KGHSH and CDR2 LQKENI come from the germline V gene. The CDR3 runs to 12 residues. CDR3 DNA sequence: TGTGCCAGCTCCTTCGACAGTCATGAGCAGTTCTTC. Translation gives CASSFDSHEQFF.

The sample holds a few counts of this clonotype. The rearrangement links TRBV5-1 to TRBJ2-7; D is possibly TRBD1 (6 bases). CDR1 and CDR2 from the germline V gene are SGHRS and YFSETQ. V was shortened by 2 bases and J by 4 bases, with 19 bases between the two germline ends. This CDR3 is 16 amino acids long. The CDR3 is CASSFYGAGAGYEQYF. CDR3 sequence (DNA): TGCGCCAGCAGCTTCTATGGTGCAGGGGCTGGGTACGAGCAGTACTTC.

The rearrangement uses TRBV6-1 and TRBJ2-7; TRBD1 matches at 7 bases. CDR3 length: 12 amino acids. Germline values: CDR1 MNHNS, CDR2 SASEGT. The ends lost 1 base at V and 12 bases at J; junction bases unmatched: 6. CDR3 coding DNA: TGTGCCAGCAGTGAAGTTTCGGGACAGCCGTACGTC. This sequence encodes CASSEVSGQPYV.